The 23 T cell receptor beta chains in this list originate from one sample, sequenced in a study of T cell responses to AZD1222 COVID-19 vaccine. The repertoire was sequenced with immunoSEQ multiplex PCR; TCRdb's copy has only in-frame clones and lacks some. The sample records 150,000 to 200,000 clones, around 94% being singletons. The source was peripheral blood, collected on day 0 of AZD1222 vaccination. The receptors derive from an adult in good health.

The V call is TRBV10-3, the J call TRBJ2-1; 11 bases are a match to TRBD2. There are 16 residues in the CDR3. Germline values: CDR1 ENHRY, CDR2 SYGVKD. V dropped 0 bases and J dropped 4; count of bases not matched to a gene: 2. CDR3 protein: CAISESGLAGYNEQFF. CDR3 DNA: TGTGCCATCAGTGAGTCAGGACTAGCGGGTTACAATGAGCAGTTCTTC.

The genes are TRBV5-1 and TRBJ2-3, with 11 bases matching TRBD1. The CDR3 consists of 16 residues. Germline V gene data show CDR1 as SGHRS and CDR2 as YFSETQ. After removal of 4 bases from V and 6 bases from J, the junction contained 10 bases not matched to a gene. The CDR3 loop is CASSPNLGQGADTQYF. As DNA, the CDR3 is TGCGCCAGCAGCCCGAATCTCGGACAGGGGGCGGATACGCAGTATTTT.

J is TRBJ2-7 and V is TRBV5-1, with a tentative D call TRBD2 (5 bases). The CDR3 has 17 residues. Germline values: CDR1 SGHRS, CDR2 YFSETQ. Trimming left V 0 bases short and J 1 base short, with 17 bases between. The CDR3 region is CASSLGTRGSVSYEQYF. The CDR3, as DNA: TGCGCCAGCAGCTTGGGCACCCGGGGTTCGGTTTCCTACGAGCAGTACTTC. Variable domain in full (rest from reference TRBV5-1 and TRBJ2-7): KAGVTQTPRYLIKTRGQQVTLSCSPISGHRSVSWYQQTPGQGLQFLFEYFSETQRNKGNFPGRFSGRQFSNSRSEMNVSTLELGDSALYLCASSLGTRGSVSYEQYFGPGTRLTVT.

The chain uses TRBV2 and TRBJ2-7, with a tentative D call TRBD2 (5 bases). The CDR3 contains 14 residues. Germline lookup yields CDR1 SNHLY and CDR2 FYNNEI. The V end lost 5 bases, the J end lost 6 bases, and 17 bases lay between the germline ends. Here the CDR3 reads CASSSGRVLGEQYF. In DNA, the CDR3 is TGTGCCAGCAGTAGCGGAAGAGTCCTTGGCGAGCAGTACTTC.

This clone was counted once. The chain carries TRBV6-5 and TRBJ1-2; tentative D call: TRBD1 (5 bases). This CDR3 region has 11 residues. Trimming pared 8 bases from V and 9 bases from J, leaving 13 bases between. Germline loops: CDR1 MNHEY, CDR2 SVGAGI. The DNA for the CDR3 is TGTGCCAGCGGGACTTCGAGAAGCTACACCTTC. Its translation: CASGTSRSYTF.

This clone has more than one count but fewer than ten. The chain is built from TRBV11-2 and TRBJ2-3; D possibly corresponds to TRBD2 (6 bases). The germline V gene encodes CDR1 SGHAT and CDR2 FQNNGV. The ends were cut back, 3 bases at V and 5 bases at J, with 15 bases in the middle. The CDR3 is 15 residues long. The CDR3 DNA reads as TGTGCCAGCAGCTTGGTTTCGGGAGCGGGAGATACGCAGTATTTT. Protein sequence: CASSLVSGAGDTQYF.

V is TRBV6-5 and J is TRBJ2-2; D call uncertain. The CDR3 contains 12 residues. From germline, CDR1 is MNHEY and CDR2 SVGAGI. Trimming pared 5 bases from V and 1 base from J, leaving 2 bases between. The CDR3 DNA follows: TGTGCCAGCAGTCTGAACACCGGGGAGCTGTTTTTT. Translating gives CASSLNTGELFF.

V gene TRBV5-1 combines with J gene TRBJ1-3; 9 bases match TRBD1. J was trimmed by 8 bases and V by 0 bases; bases with no gene match: 3. The CDR3 is made up of 14 amino acids. Per the germline V gene, CDR1 is SGHRS and CDR2 is YFSETQ. Written as DNA, the CDR3 is TGCGCCAGCAGCTTGGGGCGGACAGGGGACACCATATATTTT. Translating it yields CASSLGRTGDTIYF.

The V and J genes are TRBV6-5 and TRBJ2-7, with TRBD2 matching over 7 bases. This CDR3 region has 12 residues. Unmatched junction bases numbered 3, after V lost 7 bases and J lost 3 bases. Germline loops: CDR1 MNHEY, CDR2 SVGAGI. DNA for the CDR3: TGTGCCAGCAAAGGACTAGACTACGAGCAGTACTTC. Translation gives CASKGLDYEQYF.

A single count supports this clone. V and J are TRBV5-1 and TRBJ2-2; 7 bases are shared with TRBD2. Germline lookup yields CDR1 SGHRS and CDR2 YFSETQ. The CDR3 runs to 14 residues. V shed 0 bases and J 4 bases; nucleotides not matched to a gene: 0. The CDR3 coding sequence is TGCGCCAGCAGCTTGGGCGGGAGCACCGGGGAGCTGTTTTTT. Protein product: CASSLGGSTGELFF.

V usage is TRBV5-5 and J usage is TRBJ1-2, with 7 positions matching TRBD1. The V and J ends lost 0 bases and 5 bases, in that order; junction bases with no gene match: 1. Germline loops: CDR1 SGHKS, CDR2 YYEKEE (reference sequence). This CDR3 spans 13 amino acids. CDR3: CASSLATGYGYTF. DNA of the CDR3: TGTGCCAGCAGCTTGGCGACAGGGTATGGCTACACCTTC.

The chain recombines TRBV18 with TRBJ2-7; no definite D call. Deletions cut 2 bases from V and 2 bases from J, with 10 bases between. The CDR3 loop spans 14 amino acids. Germline assignment: CDR1 KGHSH and CDR2 LQKENI. The CDR3 sequence: CASSPDQAAYEQYF. The CDR3, as DNA: TGTGCCAGCTCACCAGACCAAGCAGCCTACGAGCAGTACTTC.

CDR3 coding DNA: TGCGCCAGCAGCCAAGTCGGTAGCGGGAGAGAAACCGGGGAGCTGTTTTTT. Encoded protein: CASSQVGSGRETGELFF. The chain has TRBV4-1 and TRBJ2-2; 9 positions match TRBD2. Trimming cost V 1 base and J 5 bases; bases outside gene matches: 8. The CDR3 has 17 residues. CDR1 and CDR2 (germline): MGHRA, YSYEKL.

CDR3 in amino acids: CASSLGGGGENEQFF. In DNA, the CDR3 is TGTGCCAGCAGCTTAGGGGGAGGGGGTGAAAATGAGCAGTTCTTC. This chain joins TRBV7-9 and TRBJ2-1, with D possibly TRBD2 on 7 matching bases. CDR3 size: 15 residues. Germline V gene sequence: CDR1 SEHNR, CDR2 FQNEAQ (reference sequence). The V end was cut by 1 base, the J end by 7 bases, with 14 bases between. Full variable domain (missing parts from reference TRBV7-9 and TRBJ2-1): DTGVSQNPRHKITKRGQNVTFRCDPISEHNRLYWYRQTLGQGPEFLTYFQNEAQLEKSRLLSDRFSAERPKGSFSTLEIQRTEQGDSAMYLCASSLGGGGENEQFFGPGTRLTVL.

The CDR3 sequence is CASSGGQGEAFF. The CDR3 bases are TGTGCCAGCAGCGGCGGACAGGGGGAAGCTTTCTTT. The chain uses TRBV9 and TRBJ1-1; 9 bases align to TRBD1. V lost 3 bases, J lost 8 bases, and 2 bases stayed unmatched. CDR1 is SGDLS, CDR2 YYNGEE, per germline. CDR3 length: 12 amino acids.

The chain uses TRBV29-1 and TRBJ2-7, with D perhaps matching TRBD1 or TRBD2 (5 bases each). CDR1 and CDR2 from the germline V gene are SQVTM and ANQGSEA. Trimming removed 7 bases at V and 3 bases at J, with 22 bases between. There are 15 residues in the CDR3. CDR3 protein: CSARDGRAGFYEQYF. The CDR3 DNA sequence: TGCAGCGCCAGGGACGGCAGGGCCGGTTTCTACGAGCAGTACTTC.

This chain uses TRBV6-5 with TRBJ1-6; 9 nucleotides align to TRBD1. Losses at the gene ends were 11 bases for V and 9 bases for J; bases not matched to a gene: 11. Germline V lookup: CDR1 MNHEY, CDR2 SVGAGI. This CDR3 contains 14 residues. The CDR3 DNA is TGTGCCGTCCGGCCGGGACAGGGAACTTCACCCCTCCACTTT. Translated: CAVRPGQGTSPLHF.

The chain uses TRBV7-8 and TRBJ2-3, with D unclear. Germline CDR1 reads SGHVS; CDR2 reads FQNEAQ. V lost 1 base, J lost 6 bases, and 5 bases lay in between. CDR3 size: 12 residues. Written as DNA, the CDR3 is TGTGCCAGCAGCTTAGGGTGGGATACGCAGTATTTT. As protein: CASSLGWDTQYF.

The CDR3 is CASRPGTGPSYEQYF. The CDR3 nucleotides read TGTGCCAGCAGACCCGGGACAGGACCCTCCTACGAGCAGTACTTC. The chain links TRBV9 to TRBJ2-7; 8 bases map to TRBD1. Germline V CDR1 and CDR2: SGDLS, YYNGEE. The CDR3 totals 15 residues. J was trimmed by 0 bases and V by 5 bases; bases with no gene match: 7.

CDR3 sequence reads: CASSYSRGHTGELFF. CDR3 in DNA: TGTGCCAGCAGTTACAGCAGGGGACACACCGGGGAGCTGTTTTTT. The chain links TRBV6-5 to TRBJ2-2, with D possibly being TRBD1 (6 bases). Trimming cost V 2 bases and J 3 bases, with 10 bases left between them. In germline, CDR1 is MNHEY, CDR2 SVGAGI. This CDR3 region has 15 residues.

This clone occurred once. The chain has TRBV5-1 and TRBJ2-1; TRBD2 matches at 7 bases. The germline V gene has CDR1 SGHRS and CDR2 YFSETQ. CDR3 size: 16 residues. V lost 1 base, J lost 3 bases, and 7 bases stayed unmatched. The CDR3 DNA follows: TGCGCCAGCAGCTTGTTGGGCGGGAGTATCTACAATGAGCAGTTCTTC. It encodes CASSLLGGSIYNEQFF.

The chain couples TRBV6-5 to TRBJ2-1; no firm D call. From germline, CDR1 is MNHEY and CDR2 SVGAGI. CDR3 length: 13 residues. V lost 6 bases to trimming and J lost 3 bases, with 9 bases between them. CDR3 coding DNA: TGTGCCAGCAGACCTGCCAGCTACAATGAGCAGTTCTTC. Protein: CASRPASYNEQFF.

DNA of the CDR3: TGTGCCAGCGCACGGGGGGCAGGGAAGGGGAATCAGCCCCAGCATTTT. As protein: CASARGAGKGNQPQHF. V and J are TRBV27 and TRBJ1-5; possible D gene TRBD1, 6 bases. The V gene lost 8 bases and the J gene lost 4 bases, with 21 bases spanning the gap. The CDR3 contains 16 residues. Germline-derived CDR1 and CDR2 are MNHEY and SMNVEV (reference sequence).